This T cell receptor beta chain was observed in a study of T cell clonality in common variable immunodeficiency. Study observations and caveats: Compared with controls, CVID subjects had fewer shared TCRbeta clones. CVID subjects had higher TCRbeta clonality than healthy controls, most marked in about a third. Patient heterogeneity in the CVID cohort limited correlations between repertoire features and clinical complications.

This clone was picked up many times. The antigen is not known. The sequenced fragment ends 3 residues before the CDR3 boundary, so the rest is inferred from the germline J gene. Each donor provided roughly 4.5 to 8.5 ml of heparinized whole blood. CDR1 and CDR2 from the germline V gene are WNHNN and SYGVQD (reference sequence). The CDR3 covers 13 residues. J gave up 6 bases and V 4 bases, and 5 bases lay outside the gene matches. The method was immunoSEQ multiplex PCR; TCRdb's version includes in-frame clones alone and lacks a portion of them. The sample holds approximately 44,000 clones, and no clone turns up only once.

This sequence originates from a person aged 18 to 70 in good health. V usage is TRBV10-1 and J usage is TRBJ2-7; 8 nucleotides line up with TRBD1. The source material was peripheral blood mononuclear cells. The sequenced CDR3 bases are TGCGCCAGCAGTGTACCAGGGGGCATCGAG. This codes for CASSVPGGIE. The whole CDR3 reads CASSVPGGIEQYF.